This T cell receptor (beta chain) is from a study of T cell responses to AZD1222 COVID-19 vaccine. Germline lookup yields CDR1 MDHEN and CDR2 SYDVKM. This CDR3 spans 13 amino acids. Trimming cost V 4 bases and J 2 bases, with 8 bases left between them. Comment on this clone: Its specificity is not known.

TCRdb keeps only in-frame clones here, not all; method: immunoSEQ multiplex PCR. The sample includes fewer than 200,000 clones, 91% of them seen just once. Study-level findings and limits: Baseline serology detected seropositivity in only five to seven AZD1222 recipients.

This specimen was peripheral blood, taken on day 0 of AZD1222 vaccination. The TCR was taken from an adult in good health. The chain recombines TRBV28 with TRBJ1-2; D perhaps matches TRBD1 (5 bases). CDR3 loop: CASSSGTNYGYTF. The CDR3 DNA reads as TGTGCCAGCAGTTCCGGGACCAACTATGGCTACACCTTC.